Below, 27 T cell receptor beta chains from the same sample are listed, as sequenced in a study of beta chain features in type 1 diabetes. General study points: The study found moderately but significantly shorter TCRB CDR3s in all four CD4+ subsets of Type 1 diabetes patients.

Their specific antigens are unknown. cDNA synthesis used the whole RNA isolate, giving expressed TCRB sequences. Sequencing used immunoSEQ multiplex PCR; TCRdb keeps in-frame clones, though not all of them. The sample lists about 260,000 clones; roughly 25% were seen once. The sample comprised naive CD4+ T cells from blood. Receptors were obtained from a woman aged 25 to 39 with type 1 diabetes.

The chain carries TRBV5-4 and TRBJ2-1; D is perhaps TRBD2 (5 bases). V was shortened by 2 bases and J by 3 bases, with 12 bases between the two germline ends. The CDR3 extends over 15 amino acids. CDR1 is SGHNT, CDR2 YYREEE, per germline (reference sequence). The CDR3 spells CASSLRRVGYNEQFF. In DNA form, the CDR3 reads TGTGCCAGCAGCTTACGGCGGGTGGGCTACAATGAGCAGTTCTTC.

With respect to this clone: At one end the junction does not follow the germline gene, possibly because of a read error. The chain joins TRBV4-2 to TRBJ1-5, with 10 bases that match TRBD1. The V gene's germline CDR1 is LGHNA and CDR2 YNFKEQ. This CDR3 spans 16 amino acids. The DNA for the CDR3 is TGTGCCAGCAGCCAAGATGAGACAGGGGGCAAACAGCCCCAGCATTTT. Translating gives CASSQDETGGKQPQHF.

V gene TRBV7-3 combines with J gene TRBJ2-1; 14 bases agree with TRBD2. V shed 1 base, J shed 9 bases, and the junction held 5 bases outside the gene matches. Germline V gene sequence: CDR1 SGHTA, CDR2 FQGTGA. The CDR3 is made up of 16 amino acids. CDR3 sequence (DNA): TGTGCCAGCAGCTTAATGGGGACTAGCGGGAGACTTGAGCAGTTCTTC. Encoded protein: CASSLMGTSGRLEQFF.

Only a few counts were recorded for this clone. The CDR3 DNA sequence: TGTGCCAGCAGCGTAGACCTAGCGGTACAAGAGACCCAGTACTTC. Translation: CASSVDLAVQETQYF. The rearrangement links TRBV9 to TRBJ2-5; 7 bases fit TRBD2. In germline, CDR1 is SGDLS, CDR2 YYNGEE. Germline trimming cut 0 bases from V and 2 bases from J; bases unmatched to any gene: 4. CDR3 length: 15 residues. Full variable domain (remainder filled in from reference TRBV9 and TRBJ2-5): DSGVTQTPKHLITATGQRVTLRCSPRSGDLSVYWYQQSLDQGLQFLIQYYNGEERAKGNILERFSAQQFPDLHSELNLSSLELGDSALYFCASSVDLAVQETQYFGPGTRLLVL.

There are a few counts of this clone. The J gene is TRBJ2-6, the V gene TRBV10-3, with TRBD1 matching over 9 bases. The trim removed 2 bases at V and 4 bases at J, leaving 9 bases unmatched. Germline CDR1 reads ENHRY; CDR2 reads SYGVKD. This CDR3 region has 18 residues. CDR3 bases: TGTGCCATCAGTGAGGTGACAGGGGGAAGACTCGGGGCCAACGTCCTGACTTTC. This sequence encodes CAISEVTGGRLGANVLTF.

V usage is TRBV13 and J usage is TRBJ2-5, with D perhaps matching TRBD1 (6 bases). Germline V gives CDR1 PRHDT, CDR2 FYEKMQ (reference sequence). Trimming cost V 1 base and J 5 bases, with 14 bases left between them. The CDR3 covers 15 residues. The CDR3 spells CASSLAEGEQETQYF. CDR3 nucleotides: TGTGCCAGCAGCTTAGCCGAGGGGGAGCAGGAGACCCAGTACTTC.

This sequence joins TRBV20-1 and TRBJ2-1, with D hard to call. The CDR3 sequence is 11 residues long. CDR1 is DFQATT and CDR2 is SNEGSKA in the germline V gene (reference sequence). Trimming pared 5 bases from V and 3 bases from J, leaving 5 bases between. The CDR3 region has the DNA TGCAGTGCTCCTTACTACAATGAGCAGTTCTTC. This gives the protein CSAPYYNEQFF.

CDR3: CASSPPAGVNEQYF. The DNA of the CDR3 is TGTGCCAGCTCACCACCAGCAGGGGTGAACGAGCAGTACTTC. This rearrangement joins TRBV18 to TRBJ2-7; a weak D match, TRBD1 (6 bases). In germline, CDR1 is KGHSH, CDR2 LQKENI. V lost 0 bases, J lost 5 bases, and 11 bases lay in between. This CDR3 region has 14 residues.

The rearrangement uses TRBV5-1 and TRBJ2-5; D perhaps matches TRBD2 (6 bases). V lost 1 base to trimming and J lost 3 bases, with 16 bases between them. Per the germline V gene, CDR1 is SGHRS and CDR2 is YFSETQ. The CDR3 consists of 16 residues. The CDR3, as DNA: TGCGCCAGCAGCTTGTTTGGGACTGAGCCAAAAGAGACCCAGTACTTC. Translation gives CASSLFGTEPKETQYF.

The chain joins TRBV18 to TRBJ1-2; 7 bases align to TRBD1. The CDR3 has 14 residues. Trimming removed 1 base from V and 4 bases from J; junction bases left unmatched: 3. Germline V gene data show CDR1 as KGHSH and CDR2 as LQKENI. The CDR3 is CASSPQGASYGYTF. The DNA of the CDR3 is TGTGCCAGCTCACCACAGGGGGCCAGCTATGGCTACACCTTC.

This sequence joins TRBV10-3 and TRBJ2-7; D unclear. V dropped 6 bases and J dropped 0 bases, with 15 bases sitting between them. In germline, CDR1 is ENHRY, CDR2 SYGVKD. This CDR3 is 15 amino acids long. CDR3 DNA sequence: TGTGCCATCAGGGATGACTCCTCCGGCTCCTACGAGCAGTACTTC. Translated: CAIRDDSSGSYEQYF.

A few counts support this clone. The rearrangement joins TRBV2 to TRBJ2-5; TRBD2 is a possible D gene (6 bases). The CDR3 contains 14 residues. V dropped 9 bases and J dropped 5 bases, with 19 bases sitting between them. Germline CDR1 reads SNHLY; CDR2 reads FYNNEI. DNA of the CDR3: TGTGCCAGTCTTCCATTGACTAGTTCCGAGACCCAGTACTTC. Its translation is CASLPLTSSETQYF.

In its sample, this clone was seen a few times. The V call is TRBV9, the J call TRBJ2-1; 7 bases fit TRBD2. The CDR3 contains 13 residues. The J segment lost 6 bases and the V segment lost 5 bases, leaving 5 bases of the junction unmatched. Germline V gene lookup returns CDR1 SGDLS and CDR2 YYNGEE. This chain's CDR3 is CASSLADLNEQFF. The CDR3 DNA reads as TGTGCCAGCAGTCTAGCGGACCTCAATGAGCAGTTCTTC.

This sequence joins TRBV11-1 and TRBJ1-1; TRBD1 aligns across 7 bases. Trimming at V came to 3 bases and at J to 5 bases, leaving 6 bases not matched to a gene. This CDR3 is built from 14 residues. Germline V gene lookup returns CDR1 SGHAT and CDR2 FQDESV (reference sequence). The CDR3 DNA follows: TGTGCCAGCAGCTTGACAGGGCCGGGTACTGAAGCTTTCTTT. Amino acid sequence: CASSLTGPGTEAFF.

This chain connects TRBV5-1 to TRBJ2-1, with D tentatively TRBD2 (6 bases). The CDR3 sequence is 13 residues long. V was cut by 4 bases and J by 7 bases, with 12 bases left in between. Germline loops: CDR1 SGHRS, CDR2 YFSETQ. The CDR3 DNA is TGCGCCAGCAGCGACTTTCTAGCGAATGAGCAGTTCTTC. This sequence encodes CASSDFLANEQFF.

This clone was seen a handful of times. V usage is TRBV27 and J usage is TRBJ2-7; D may be TRBD1 (6 bases). This CDR3 has 13 residues. The V gene lost 6 bases and the J gene lost 3 bases, with 12 bases spanning the gap. Per the germline V gene, CDR1 is MNHEY and CDR2 is SMNVEV (reference sequence). The CDR3 protein is CASRVDRRYEQYF. DNA of the CDR3: TGTGCCAGCAGGGTAGACAGGCGCTACGAGCAGTACTTC.

The chain employs TRBV18 and TRBJ2-1; D gene ambiguous. Germline V gene lookup returns CDR1 KGHSH and CDR2 LQKENI. V lost 0 bases and J 6 bases, leaving 6 bases between the germline ends. The CDR3 spans 13 residues. The CDR3 DNA follows: TGTGCCAGCTCACCACCTGCGCGCAATGAGCAGTTCTTC. Protein: CASSPPARNEQFF.

This chain joins TRBV18 and TRBJ2-1; possibly TRBD2 for D (5 bases). The CDR3 is 14 amino acids. Trimming stripped 8 bases from V and 0 bases from J, with 11 bases between. Germline values: CDR1 KGHSH, CDR2 LQKENI. The CDR3 DNA reads TGTGCCAGCCGGGAAGCCAGCTCCTACAATGAGCAGTTCTTC. As protein: CASREASSYNEQFF.

This clone was seen more than once but under ten times. The chain employs TRBV7-9 and TRBJ2-3, with 7 bases fitting TRBD2. The trim removed 5 bases at V and 2 bases at J, leaving 10 bases unmatched. Per the germline V gene, CDR1 is SEHNR and CDR2 is FQNEAQ (reference sequence). The CDR3 length is 16 residues. The CDR3 nucleotides read TGTGCCAGCAGCCCGGGCGGGCGGGACTACACAGATACGCAGTATTTT. Amino acid sequence: CASSPGGRDYTDTQYF.

The table lists this clone with a few counts. This rearrangement joins TRBV19 to TRBJ2-7; 7 bases line up with TRBD1. CDR1 is LNHDA, CDR2 SQIVND, per germline (reference sequence). After removal of 5 bases from V and 5 bases from J, the junction contained 6 bases not matched to a gene. The CDR3 spans 13 residues. Written as DNA, the CDR3 is TGTGCCAGTAGTGGGCCCGGACAGGACGAGCAGTACTTC. Encoded protein: CASSGPGQDEQYF.

This clone was seen a handful of times. The chain carries TRBV29-1 and TRBJ2-7; tentatively, D is TRBD1 (5 bases). V lost 7 bases to trimming and J lost 5 bases, with 18 bases between them. Germline CDR1 SQVTM, CDR2 ANQGSEA. The CDR3 length is 13 residues. The CDR3 here is CSAQVPPQDEQYF. CDR3 nucleotide sequence: TGCAGCGCCCAAGTTCCCCCACAGGACGAGCAGTACTTC.

The chain is built from TRBV5-6 and TRBJ2-2; the D gene is possibly TRBD2 (5 bases). The germline CDR1 and CDR2 sequences are SGHDT and YYEEEE. CDR3 length equals 14 residues. V was pared by 3 bases and J by 7 bases, with 13 bases between. Written as DNA, the CDR3 is TGTGCCAGCAGCTCCGACGGGATTTTCGGGGAGCTGTTTTTT. Encoded protein: CASSSDGIFGELFF.

The DNA of the CDR3 is TGTGCCACGTCGAGGGCGAGCGGGATCTACGAGCAGTACTTC. This sequence encodes CATSRASGIYEQYF. V and J are TRBV2 and TRBJ2-7; 7 bases are shared with TRBD2. V was clipped by 10 bases and J by 3 bases; unmatched bases: 12. This CDR3 is 14 amino acids long. Germline values: CDR1 SNHLY, CDR2 FYNNEI.

J is TRBJ1-2 and V is TRBV29-1, with D tentatively TRBD1 (6 bases). Trimming removed 7 bases from V and 0 bases from J, with 24 bases in between. Germline V CDR1 and CDR2: SQVTM, ANQGSEA. CDR3 length: 17 residues. The CDR3 sequence: CSALQGTGGLANYGYTF. CDR3 nucleotide sequence: TGCAGCGCCCTACAGGGAACGGGTGGGCTAGCTAACTATGGCTACACCTTC.

Here the CDR3 reads CASSLLEGIGGYTF. DNA for the CDR3: TGCGCCAGCAGCTTGTTGGAGGGAATTGGTGGCTACACCTTC. The chain has TRBV5-1 and TRBJ1-2; no firm D call. V was pared by 1 base and J by 7 bases, with 14 bases between. CDR1 SGHRS and CDR2 YFSETQ come from the germline V gene. This CDR3 is built from 14 residues.

V is TRBV21-1 and J is TRBJ1-5; the DNA was not used to check the table's D call, TRBD1. TRBV21-1 is annotated as a pseudogene. The CDR3 totals 14 residues. CDR3 coding DNA: TGTGCCAGCAGCAAAAGCAGGAACAATCAGCCCCAGCATTTT. Amino acids: CASSKSRNNQPQHF.

This clone turned up a few times. The rearrangement links TRBV30 to TRBJ1-5; 10 bases are shared with TRBD1. Germline lookup yields CDR1 GTSNPN and CDR2 SVGIG (reference sequence). The CDR3 contains 14 residues. V lost 5 bases and J lost 4; bases outside the gene matches: 5. The CDR3 sequence: CAWGTGQGNQPQHF. For the CDR3, the DNA is TGTGCCTGGGGCACGGGACAGGGGAATCAGCCCCAGCATTTT.